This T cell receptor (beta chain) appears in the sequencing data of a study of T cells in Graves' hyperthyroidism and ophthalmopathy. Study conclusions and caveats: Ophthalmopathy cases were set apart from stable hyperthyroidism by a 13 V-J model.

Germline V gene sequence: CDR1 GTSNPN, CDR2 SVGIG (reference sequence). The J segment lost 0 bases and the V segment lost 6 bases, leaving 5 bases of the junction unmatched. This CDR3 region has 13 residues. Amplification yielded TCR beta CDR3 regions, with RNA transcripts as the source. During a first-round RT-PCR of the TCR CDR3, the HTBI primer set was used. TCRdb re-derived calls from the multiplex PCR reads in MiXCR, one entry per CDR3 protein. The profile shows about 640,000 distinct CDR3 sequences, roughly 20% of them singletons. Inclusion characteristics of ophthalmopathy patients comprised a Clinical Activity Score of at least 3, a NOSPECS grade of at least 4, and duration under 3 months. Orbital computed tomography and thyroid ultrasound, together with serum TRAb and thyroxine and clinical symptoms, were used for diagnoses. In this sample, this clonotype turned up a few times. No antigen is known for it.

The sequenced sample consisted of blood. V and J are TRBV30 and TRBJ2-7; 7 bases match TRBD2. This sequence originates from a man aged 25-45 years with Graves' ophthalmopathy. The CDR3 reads CACSGLYSYEQYF. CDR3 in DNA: TGTGCCTGCTCGGGACTATACTCCTACGAGCAGTACTTC.